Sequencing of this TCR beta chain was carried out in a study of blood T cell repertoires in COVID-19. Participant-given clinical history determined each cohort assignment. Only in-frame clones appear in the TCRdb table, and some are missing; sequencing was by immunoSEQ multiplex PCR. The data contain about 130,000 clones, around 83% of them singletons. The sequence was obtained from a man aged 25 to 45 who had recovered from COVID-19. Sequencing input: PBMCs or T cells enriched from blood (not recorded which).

CDR3 coding DNA: TGCGCCAGCAGCGTTGGACTGGAGAACACTGAAGCTTTCTTT. Its protein is CASSVGLENTEAFF. The chain uses TRBV4-1 and TRBJ1-1; unclear D gene. The CDR3 extends over 14 amino acids. Germline values: CDR1 MGHRA, CDR2 YSYEKL. V lost 5 bases to trimming and J lost 1 base, with 11 bases between them.